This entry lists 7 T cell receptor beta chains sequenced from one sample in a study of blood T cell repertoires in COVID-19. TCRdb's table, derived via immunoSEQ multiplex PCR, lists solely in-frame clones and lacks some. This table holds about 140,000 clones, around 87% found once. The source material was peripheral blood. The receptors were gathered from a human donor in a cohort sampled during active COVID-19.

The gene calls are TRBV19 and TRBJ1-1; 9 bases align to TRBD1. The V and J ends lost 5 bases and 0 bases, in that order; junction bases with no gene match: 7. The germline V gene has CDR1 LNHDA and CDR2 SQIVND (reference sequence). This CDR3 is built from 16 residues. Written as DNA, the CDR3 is TGTGCCAGTAGTGACACAGGGGGCTCGATGAACACTGAAGCTTTCTTT. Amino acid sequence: CASSDTGGSMNTEAFF. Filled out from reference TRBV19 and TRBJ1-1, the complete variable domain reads DGGITQSPKYLFRKEGQNVTLSCEQNLNHDAMYWYRQDPGQGLRLIYYSQIVNDFQKGDIAEGYSVSREKKESFPLTVTSAQKNPTAFYLCASSDTGGSMNTEAFFGQGTRLTVV.

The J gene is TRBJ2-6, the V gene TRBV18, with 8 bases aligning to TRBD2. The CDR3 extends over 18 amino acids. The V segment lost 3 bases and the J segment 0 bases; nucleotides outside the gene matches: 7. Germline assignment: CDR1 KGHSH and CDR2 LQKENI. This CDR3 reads CASSPSDGRASGANVLTF. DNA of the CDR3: TGTGCCAGCTCACCCAGCGACGGGAGGGCCTCTGGGGCCAACGTCCTGACTTTC.

The CDR3 is CATSRDRGRNQPQHF. CDR3 in DNA: TGTGCCACCAGCAGAGATAGGGGGCGCAATCAGCCCCAGCATTTT. The genes are TRBV15 and TRBJ1-5; the match to TRBD1 covers 7 bases. The CDR3 has 15 amino acids. Germline lookup yields CDR1 LNHNV and CDR2 YYDKDF (reference sequence). V dropped 0 bases and J dropped 2; count of bases not matched to a gene: 1.

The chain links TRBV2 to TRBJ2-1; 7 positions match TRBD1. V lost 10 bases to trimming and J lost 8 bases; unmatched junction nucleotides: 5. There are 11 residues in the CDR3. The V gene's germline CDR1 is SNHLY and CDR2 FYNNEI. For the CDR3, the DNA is TGTGCCACAGGGGGTGGCGATGAGCAGTTCTTC. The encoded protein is CATGGGDEQFF.

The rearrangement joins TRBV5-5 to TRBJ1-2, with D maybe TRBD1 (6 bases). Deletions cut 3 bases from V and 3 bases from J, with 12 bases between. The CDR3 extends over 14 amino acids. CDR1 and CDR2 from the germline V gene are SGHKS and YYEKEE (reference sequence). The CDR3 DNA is TGTGCCAGCAGCTCCCTACGACAGGACTATGGCTACACCTTC. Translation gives CASSSLRQDYGYTF.

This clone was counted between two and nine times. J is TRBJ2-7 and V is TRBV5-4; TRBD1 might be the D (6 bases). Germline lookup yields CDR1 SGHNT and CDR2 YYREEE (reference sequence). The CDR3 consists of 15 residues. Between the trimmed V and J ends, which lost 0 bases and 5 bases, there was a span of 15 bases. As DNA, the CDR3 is TGTGCCAGCAGCTTGGGACAGGTTTTGCGCCACGAGCAGTACTTC. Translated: CASSLGQVLRHEQYF. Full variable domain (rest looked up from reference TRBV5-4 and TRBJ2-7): ETGVTQSPTHLIKTRGQQVTLRCSSQSGHNTVSWYQQALGQGPQFIFQYYREEENGRGNFPPRFSGLQFPNYSSELNVNALELDDSALYLCASSLGQVLRHEQYFGPGTRLTVT.

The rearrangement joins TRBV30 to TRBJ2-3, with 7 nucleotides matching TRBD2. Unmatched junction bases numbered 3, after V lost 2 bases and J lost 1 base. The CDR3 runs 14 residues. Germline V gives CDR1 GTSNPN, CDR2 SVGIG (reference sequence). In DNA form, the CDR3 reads TGTGCCTGGAGTAGCAGCGGGGGCACAGATACGCAGTATTTT. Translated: CAWSSSGGTDTQYF.